This TCR beta chain was observed in a study of shared clonotypes between healthy human individuals. The V and J ends lost 4 bases and 6 bases respectively, with 14 bases between them. The germline V gene has CDR1 SGHDT and CDR2 YYEEEE. The CDR3 sequence is 13 residues long. The authors ran the assay at deep level. Using immunoSEQ multiplex PCR, the repertoire was profiled, and TCRdb retains in-frame clones only, with some absent. The table lists about 550,000 clones, just under 97% of them singletons. Naive-designated CD8 cells lacked CD45RO, were positively enriched for CCR7, and omitted terminally differentiated effector memory CD45RA+ cells.

Specimen: naive CD8+ T cells sorted from blood. The sequence was obtained from a woman in her twenties or thirties in good health. The V call is TRBV5-6, the J call TRBJ2-7, with D unresolved. CDR3 bases: TGTGCCAGCAGCCTCGGAGTAGGCTCCGAGCAGTACTTC. This encodes CASSLGVGSEQYF.